The 23 T cell receptor beta chains given below trace back to one sample, sequenced in a study of post-analysis software for immune sequencing data. Findings of the study overall: Four or five TRBV segments (TRBV5-6, TRBV5-1 and TRBV20-1 among them) occurred more frequently in patients than in controls.

Unique molecular identifiers featured in each of the TCR beta cDNA libraries. TCRdb used MiXCR to reprocess the PCR reads, holding one entry per CDR3 protein. The sample records 650,000 to 850,000 distinct CDR3 sequences, about 43% being singletons. Their antigens remain unidentified. Sequenced material: blood. The receptors come from a girl aged 5-17 years with multiple sclerosis.

The CDR3 DNA follows: TGTGCCAGCAGCCAAGAGGGACAAATCACAGATACGCAGTATTTT. It translates to CASSQEGQITDTQYF. The chain couples TRBV7-9 to TRBJ2-3, with a possible D match to TRBD1 (6 bases). Germline CDR1 reads SEHNR; CDR2 reads FQNEAQ (reference sequence). There are 15 residues in the CDR3. V lost 5 bases and J 2 bases, leaving 14 bases between the germline ends.

This clonotype was observed a handful of times. This chain uses TRBV18 with TRBJ2-7, with 8 bases matching TRBD2. CDR1 is KGHSH, CDR2 LQKENI, per germline. The trim removed 3 bases at V and 8 bases at J, leaving 24 bases unmatched. This CDR3 is built from 19 residues. The CDR3, as DNA: TGTGCCAGCTCACCGCTCTCCCAGGGAGATAGCGGGACTCGTGGGCAGCAGTACTTC. This codes for CASSPLSQGDSGTRGQQYF.

This clonotype was counted only a few times. The rearrangement uses TRBV6-2 or TRBV6-3 and TRBJ2-5, with 7 positions matching TRBD2. V trimming: 6 bases; J trimming: 0 bases; junction bases outside the gene matches: 7. This CDR3 is 15 amino acids long. Germline V gene data show CDR1 as MNHEY and CDR2 as SVGEGT. The chain's CDR3 is CASRPSGTYQETQYF. The CDR3 DNA is TGTGCCAGCAGACCCAGCGGGACGTACCAAGAGACCCAGTACTTC.

The chain employs TRBV7-8 and TRBJ1-2, with D perhaps TRBD1 (5 bases). Trimming left V 5 bases short and J 8 bases short, with 18 bases between. CDR3 length equals 14 residues. Germline values: CDR1 SGHVS, CDR2 FQNEAQ. The CDR3 region has the DNA TGTGCCAGCAGCCATTCGAGCAGGGTGGGCGGCTACACCTTC. It yields the protein CASSHSSRVGGYTF. Filled out from reference TRBV7-8 and TRBJ1-2, the complete variable domain reads GAGVSQSPRYKVAKRGQDVALRCDPISGHVSLFWYQQALGQGPEFLTYFQNEAQLDKSGLPSDRFFAERPEGSVSTLKIQRTQQEDSAVYLCASSHSSRVGGYTFGSGTRLTVV.

This clonotype came up a few times. V usage is TRBV20-1 and J usage is TRBJ2-7, with D tentatively TRBD1 or TRBD2 (5 bases each). Germline V gene lookup returns CDR1 DFQATT and CDR2 SNEGSKA (reference sequence). The V end was cut by 5 bases, the J end by 2 bases, with 13 bases between. This CDR3 is 13 amino acids long. CDR3 amino acids: CSALRDLAYEQYF. CDR3 in DNA: TGCAGTGCTCTCCGGGACCTTGCCTACGAGCAGTACTTC.

A note on this clonotype: One end of the junction fails to match germline, which may point to a read error. The chain recombines TRBV12-3 or TRBV12-4 with TRBJ2-7, with TRBD2 as a possible D gene (5 bases). The CDR3 is 17 residues long. The CDR3 coding sequence is TGTACCAGCAGTCCAGCCCCGAGAGGGAGACGCTCCTACGAGCAGTACTTC. Protein product: CTSSPAPRGRRSYEQYF.

This chain links TRBV28 with TRBJ2-3; weak D call: TRBD2 (6 bases). From germline, CDR1 is MDHEN and CDR2 SYDVKM. V was pared by 1 base and J by 2 bases, with 10 bases between. This CDR3 has 15 amino acids. This chain's CDR3 is CASSLLADLTDTQYF. The CDR3 coding sequence is TGTGCCAGCAGTTTATTAGCGGATCTCACAGATACGCAGTATTTT.

This rearrangement joins TRBV28 to TRBJ1-2; no firm D call. Germline-derived CDR1 and CDR2 are MDHEN and SYDVKM. The CDR3 covers 15 residues. Trimming shortened V by 6 bases and J by 3 bases, and 17 bases separated the two germline ends. In DNA, the CDR3 is TGTGCCAGCAGCAGCCTAGAGAGGGCCGACTATGGCTACACCTTC. Protein: CASSSLERADYGYTF.

This clonotype was seen a few times. The chain carries TRBV5-4 and TRBJ2-3, with D unclear. The germline V and J ends were trimmed by 4 bases and 5 bases, with 8 bases remaining between them. The CDR3 totals 12 residues. Per germline, CDR1 SGHNT and CDR2 YYREEE (reference sequence). CDR3 coding DNA: TGTGCCAGCAGCCTTGCACAAGATACGCAGTATTTT. Encoded protein: CASSLAQDTQYF.

J is TRBJ2-7 and V is TRBV6-1; 7 bases are a match to TRBD2. The germline V gene has CDR1 MNHNS and CDR2 SASEGT. Unmatched junction bases numbered 7, after V lost 1 base and J lost 7 bases. The CDR3 has 14 amino acids. In DNA form, the CDR3 reads TGTGCCAGCAGTGAAGGGCCCCTCGGGAGGGAGCAGTACTTC. Protein: CASSEGPLGREQYF.

In its sample, this clonotype was seen a few times. The chain uses TRBV12-3 or TRBV12-4 and TRBJ2-1; D not certain. Trimming removed 7 bases at V and 5 bases at J, with 12 bases between. The CDR3 is 13 residues long. The CDR3 DNA is TGTGCCAGCACCCTAGGACCAAACAATGAGCAGTTCTTC. Residues: CASTLGPNNEQFF.

This clonotype has just a few counts. The rearrangement joins TRBV6-8 to TRBJ2-1; the match to TRBD2 covers 8 bases. J was trimmed by 9 bases and V by 6 bases; bases with no gene match: 25. The CDR3 loop spans 19 amino acids. CDR1 is MNHGY and CDR2 is SAAAGT in the germline V gene. The CDR3 spells CASSHRAGGVFGVRAEQFF. DNA of the CDR3: TGTGCCAGCAGCCACCGCGCGGGAGGTGTCTTTGGTGTGAGGGCTGAGCAGTTCTTC.

V is TRBV27 and J is TRBJ2-3; D gene unclear. The germline CDR1 and CDR2 sequences are MNHEY and SMNVEV (reference sequence). V was pared by 5 bases and J by 2 bases, with 23 bases between. The CDR3 totals 18 residues. The CDR3 DNA reads TGTGCCAGCAGTCTACGGCCCCCTTCGGGTGCTTTCACAGATACGCAGTATTTT. Amino acids: CASSLRPPSGAFTDTQYF.

Points on this clonotype: This CDR3 is missing its conserved last phenylalanine or tryptophan, likely due to a read error. V is TRBV28 and J is TRBJ2-7, with unresolved D. The J call could be wrong; TRBJ2-5 is a better fit for the DNA end. The germline gives CDR1 MDHEN, CDR2 SYDVKM. The CDR3 covers 12 residues. CDR3 DNA: TGTGCCAGCAGCCCGGATGCGAAGACCCAGTACTCC. Its protein product is CASSPDAKTQYS.

The J gene is TRBJ1-1, the V gene TRBV7-9; 8 bases fit TRBD1. Germline V gene sequence: CDR1 SEHNR, CDR2 FQNEAQ (reference sequence). V was pared by 5 bases and J by 7 bases, with 9 bases of the junction left unmatched. The CDR3 is made up of 14 amino acids. CDR3 sequence: CASSLQQGAIEAFF. CDR3 sequence (DNA): TGTGCCAGCAGCCTTCAGCAGGGGGCTATTGAAGCTTTCTTT.

This sequence joins TRBV6-1 and TRBJ2-7, with 8 nucleotides matching TRBD1. The CDR3 runs 14 residues. The germline V gene encodes CDR1 MNHNS and CDR2 SASEGT. The J segment lost 5 bases and the V segment lost 7 bases, leaving 10 bases of the junction unmatched. The CDR3 nucleotides read TGTGCCAGCACCACGGACAGGGTTATGGACGAGCAGTACTTC. As protein: CASTTDRVMDEQYF.

A few counts support this clonotype. This CDR3 reads CSAATGTATDTQYF. In nucleotides, the CDR3 is TGCAGCGCCGCAACCGGGACAGCCACAGATACGCAGTATTTT. The genes are TRBV29-1 and TRBJ2-3, with 7 bases that match TRBD1. The germline V gene has CDR1 SQVTM and CDR2 ANQGSEA. This CDR3 has 14 amino acids. Trimming cost V 7 bases and J 2 bases; bases outside gene matches: 9.

The chain carries TRBV7-2 and TRBJ2-7, with 11 bases lining up with TRBD2. Trimming took 5 bases from V and 4 from J; bases not matched to a gene: 4. CDR1 SGHTA and CDR2 FQGNSA come from the germline V gene. The CDR3 loop spans 14 amino acids. For the CDR3, the DNA is TGTGCCAGCAGCACACTAGCGGGAGCTTACGAGCAGTACTTC. Protein product: CASSTLAGAYEQYF. Full variable domain (remainder filled in from reference TRBV7-2 and TRBJ2-7): GAGVSQSPSNKVTEKGKDVELRCDPISGHTALYWYRQSLGQGLEFLIYFQGNSAPDKSGLPSDRFSAERTGGSVSTLTIQRTQQEDSAVYLCASSTLAGAYEQYFGPGTRLTVT.

This clonotype was seen once. This chain connects TRBV20-1 to TRBJ2-6, with a possible D match to TRBD2 (6 bases). Germline assignment: CDR1 DFQATT and CDR2 SNEGSKA (reference sequence). Trimming shortened V by 5 bases and J by 2 bases, and 13 bases separated the two germline ends. The CDR3 spans 15 residues. CDR3 nucleotides: TGCAGTGCTTTCCCTGCGGGAACTGGGGCCAACGTCCTGACTTTC. Residues: CSAFPAGTGANVLTF.

V gene TRBV9 combines with J gene TRBJ2-6; D gene ambiguous. From germline, CDR1 is SGDLS and CDR2 YYNGEE. The CDR3 spans 13 residues. V gave up 0 bases and J gave up 4 bases, with 2 bases separating them. CDR3: CASSVVGANVLTF. The CDR3 nucleotides are TGTGCCAGCAGCGTAGTGGGGGCCAACGTCCTGACTTTC.

The chain has TRBV7-9 and TRBJ1-1, with unresolved D. The CDR3 runs to 12 residues. CDR1 is SEHNR, CDR2 FQNEAQ, per germline (reference sequence). Trimming took 3 bases from V and 7 from J, leaving 9 bases between them. Here the CDR3 reads CASSFGRSEAFF. The DNA for the CDR3 is TGTGCCAGCAGCTTCGGACGGAGTGAAGCTTTCTTT.

This clonotype has a handful of counts. V gene TRBV6-5 combines with J gene TRBJ1-5; no clear D. Germline CDR1 is MNHEY and CDR2 is SVGAGI. With 6 bases removed from V and 1 base from J, the gap between germline ends came to 16 bases. This CDR3 has 16 amino acids. This CDR3 reads CASSPSSTGSNQPQHF. Written as DNA, the CDR3 is TGTGCCAGCAGCCCCTCGTCGACGGGGAGCAATCAGCCCCAGCATTTT.

This clonotype came up a few times. The rearrangement joins TRBV7-9 to TRBJ2-7; 12 nucleotides line up with TRBD2. Germline CDR1 is SEHNR and CDR2 is FQNEAQ (reference sequence). This CDR3 is 15 amino acids long. The V gene end was trimmed by 5 bases and the J gene end by 2 bases; junction bases not matched to a gene: 4. This CDR3 is CASSLTSGRTYEQYF. For the CDR3, the DNA is TGTGCCAGCAGCCTTACTAGCGGGAGGACCTACGAGCAGTACTTC.